These 18 T cell receptor beta chains were all obtained from the same sample, sequenced in a study of blood T cell repertoires in COVID-19. Sequencing used immunoSEQ multiplex PCR; TCRdb keeps in-frame clones, though not all of them. This sample has some 250,000 clones, with 65% to 90% found just once. The sequenced sample was peripheral blood. All receptors derive from a man aged 30 to 45 with active or convalescent COVID-19.

A few counts support this clone. The rearrangement links TRBV10-3 to TRBJ1-3; TRBD1 aligns across 10 bases. V gave up 10 bases and J gave up 6 bases; unmatched junction bases: 9. The CDR3 has 14 residues. Germline assignment: CDR1 ENHRY and CDR2 SYGVKD. The CDR3 spells CATAPGTGENTIYF. CDR3 DNA: TGTGCCACCGCTCCCGGGACAGGGGAAAACACCATATATTTT.

The V call is TRBV10-2, the J call TRBJ2-7; the match to TRBD1 covers 11 bases. The CDR3 runs 14 residues. Germline V gene data show CDR1 as WSHSY and CDR2 as SAAADI. Trimming took 5 bases from V and 4 from J; bases not matched to a gene: 4. CDR3 residues: CASSWDRGGYEQYF. Here the CDR3 DNA reads TGCGCCAGCAGTTGGGACAGGGGGGGATACGAGCAGTACTTC.

This chain links TRBV5-4 with TRBJ2-7, with 9 bases identical to TRBD1. Unmatched junction bases numbered 12, after V lost 9 bases and J lost 5 bases. Germline lookup yields CDR1 SGHNT and CDR2 YYREEE (reference sequence). CDR3 length: 14 residues. The CDR3 reads CAKSDRGSLNEQYF. The CDR3 DNA is TGTGCCAAGTCCGACAGGGGGAGTCTTAACGAGCAGTACTTC.

This CDR3 reads CATSSTGPYYGYTF. For the CDR3, the DNA is TGTGCCACCAGCAGTACAGGGCCCTACTATGGCTACACCTTC. The chain uses TRBV15 and TRBJ1-2, with D possibly matching TRBD1 (6 bases). Germline CDR1 LNHNV, CDR2 YYDKDF (reference sequence). The CDR3 totals 14 residues. Trimming pared 3 bases from V and 3 bases from J, leaving 11 bases between.

The chain recombines TRBV5-5 with TRBJ2-2; weak D call: TRBD1 (6 bases). This CDR3 region has 16 residues. V lost 2 bases and J 4 bases, leaving 15 bases between the germline ends. CDR1 SGHKS and CDR2 YYEKEE come from the germline V gene (reference sequence). CDR3: CASSFPTGHGTGELFF. The CDR3 DNA follows: TGTGCCAGCAGCTTTCCAACAGGGCATGGCACCGGGGAGCTGTTTTTT.

The chain uses TRBV5-1 and TRBJ1-1; D ambiguous. Looked up from germline, CDR1 is SGHRS and CDR2 is YFSETQ. CDR3 size: 14 residues. The V gene lost 4 bases and the J gene lost 1 base, with 11 bases spanning the gap. CDR3 DNA sequence: TGCGCCAGCAGCAGGACTGTGGGGAACACTGAAGCTTTCTTT. Protein: CASSRTVGNTEAFF.

The chain links TRBV18 to TRBJ1-3, with 10 positions matching TRBD1. Germline CDR1 is KGHSH and CDR2 is LQKENI. After removal of 4 bases from V and 2 bases from J, the junction contained 5 bases not matched to a gene. The CDR3 totals 16 residues. The CDR3 here is CASSRLGTGAGNTIYF. The CDR3 DNA sequence: TGTGCCAGCTCACGCCTAGGGACAGGGGCTGGAAACACCATATATTTT.

To note about this clone: Other DNA sequences in the sample encode the same CDR3. The gene calls are TRBV6-5 and TRBJ2-5; 10 nucleotides line up with TRBD2. After removal of 9 bases from V and 4 bases from J, the junction contained 8 bases not matched to a gene. The CDR3 has 14 residues. Germline assignment: CDR1 MNHEY and CDR2 SVGAGI. CDR3 DNA: TGTGCCAGTTCCAGCGGGGGGGCGGGAGAGACCCAGTACTTC. Translated: CASSSGGAGETQYF.

V and J are TRBV15 and TRBJ1-5, with D tentatively TRBD1 (5 bases). Germline V gene sequence: CDR1 LNHNV, CDR2 YYDKDF (reference sequence). This CDR3 contains 15 residues. Trimming removed 5 bases from V and 1 base from J, with 12 bases in between. The CDR3 coding sequence is TGTGCCACCAGCGCGCACAGGAGCAGCAATCAGCCCCAGCATTTT. Translating it yields CATSAHRSSNQPQHF.

J is TRBJ2-1 and V is TRBV30; weak D call: TRBD2 (7 bases). Germline CDR1 is GTSNPN and CDR2 is SVGIG (reference sequence). Trimming removed 0 bases from V and 7 bases from J, with 22 bases in between. The CDR3 has 17 amino acids. The CDR3 region is CAWSVQGGGSLWNEQFF. The DNA for the CDR3 is TGTGCCTGGAGTGTACAGGGCGGGGGCAGCCTCTGGAATGAGCAGTTCTTC.

V gene TRBV5-5 combines with J gene TRBJ1-2; TRBD1 matches 12 bases. Losses at the gene ends were 4 bases for V and 4 bases for J; bases not matched to a gene: 5. CDR1 and CDR2 from the germline V gene are SGHKS and YYEKEE (reference sequence). The length of the CDR3 is 15 residues. CDR3: CASSAGTGGRYGYTF. The CDR3 DNA follows: TGTGCCAGCAGCGCTGGGACAGGGGGCCGCTATGGCTACACCTTC.

V gene TRBV5-5 combines with J gene TRBJ1-1; 8 positions match TRBD1. Germline trimming cut 3 bases from V and 2 bases from J; bases unmatched to any gene: 9. CDR1 and CDR2 (germline): SGHKS, YYEKEE (reference sequence). There are 16 residues in the CDR3. CDR3: CASSWSTGTGNTEAFF. The CDR3 coding sequence is TGTGCCAGCAGCTGGAGCACTGGGACAGGAAACACTGAAGCTTTCTTT.

The chain is built from TRBV6-6 and TRBJ2-7, with D unresolved. The V gene lost 2 bases and the J gene lost 6 bases, with 14 bases spanning the gap. The germline CDR1 and CDR2 sequences are MNHNY and SVGAGI (reference sequence). The CDR3 sequence is 14 residues long. CDR3 DNA sequence: TGTGCCAGCAGTTACCCACGCGGCTCGGGCGAGCAGTACTTC. Encoded protein: CASSYPRGSGEQYF.

The chain employs TRBV4-3 and TRBJ1-1; no clear D gene. This CDR3 spans 14 amino acids. V dropped 4 bases and J dropped 1 base, with 10 bases sitting between them. Germline V CDR1 and CDR2: LGHNA, YSLEER. CDR3 sequence: CASSPRPRNTEAFF. CDR3 bases: TGCGCCAGCAGCCCAAGACCTAGGAACACTGAAGCTTTCTTT.

The V and J genes are TRBV5-1 and TRBJ2-7; 13 bases agree with TRBD2. The trim removed 5 bases at V and 2 bases at J, leaving 7 bases unmatched. Germline CDR1 SGHRS, CDR2 YFSETQ. The CDR3 contains 16 residues. DNA of the CDR3: TGCGCCAGCAGGACCACTAGCGGGGGGGACGCCTACGAGCAGTACTTC. Translating gives CASRTTSGGDAYEQYF.

The rearrangement links TRBV2 to TRBJ2-7, with D maybe TRBD2 (6 bases). CDR3 length equals 14 residues. Trimming removed 6 bases at V and 2 bases at J, with 14 bases between. CDR1 is SNHLY and CDR2 is FYNNEI in the germline V gene. In nucleotides, the CDR3 is TGTGCCAGCAGAACCACCCCGGGGGCCTACGAGCAGTACTTC. Amino acid sequence: CASRTTPGAYEQYF.

This clone showed up just once. The chain links TRBV5-5 to TRBJ2-7; D gene uncertain. CDR1 and CDR2 from the germline V gene are SGHKS and YYEKEE (reference sequence). The CDR3 sequence is 16 residues long. V was trimmed by 0 bases and J by 1 base, leaving 14 bases between them. The CDR3 reads CASSLGTSVTSYEQYF. The CDR3 bases are TGTGCCAGCAGCTTGGGTACGTCTGTGACTTCCTACGAGCAGTACTTC.

The V and J genes are TRBV7-8 and TRBJ1-3; D unclear. With 5 bases removed from V and 0 bases from J, the gap between germline ends came to 14 bases. The CDR3 has 16 residues. CDR1 SGHVS and CDR2 FQNEAQ come from the germline V gene. The DNA of the CDR3 is TGTGCCAGCAGCCCCTATGAGGGCCTCTCTGGAAACACCATATATTTT. This encodes CASSPYEGLSGNTIYF.